This T cell receptor beta chain was sequenced during a study of blood T cell repertoires in COVID-19. At the level of the study: COVID-19 samples collected from the United States, Italy and Spain covered acute and convalescent phases.

Germline loops: CDR1 SGHRS, CDR2 YFSETQ. This CDR3 has 16 residues. V lost 5 bases and J lost 7; bases outside the gene matches: 17. Clones were sequenced by immunoSEQ multiplex PCR, and TCRdb holds only the in-frame ones, with some missing. The data contain roughly 200,000 clones, 65% to 85% of them singletons. This chain connects TRBV5-1 to TRBJ2-5, with TRBD2 identical over 7 bases. The receptor was derived from a woman aged 40 to 49 with COVID-19, enrolled during active disease. The sequenced sample consisted of peripheral blood. CDR3 sequence reads: CASSGIFGGGVRTQYF. The CDR3, as DNA: TGCGCCAGCAGTGGAATTTTCGGCGGGGGAGTCCGGACCCAGTACTTC.